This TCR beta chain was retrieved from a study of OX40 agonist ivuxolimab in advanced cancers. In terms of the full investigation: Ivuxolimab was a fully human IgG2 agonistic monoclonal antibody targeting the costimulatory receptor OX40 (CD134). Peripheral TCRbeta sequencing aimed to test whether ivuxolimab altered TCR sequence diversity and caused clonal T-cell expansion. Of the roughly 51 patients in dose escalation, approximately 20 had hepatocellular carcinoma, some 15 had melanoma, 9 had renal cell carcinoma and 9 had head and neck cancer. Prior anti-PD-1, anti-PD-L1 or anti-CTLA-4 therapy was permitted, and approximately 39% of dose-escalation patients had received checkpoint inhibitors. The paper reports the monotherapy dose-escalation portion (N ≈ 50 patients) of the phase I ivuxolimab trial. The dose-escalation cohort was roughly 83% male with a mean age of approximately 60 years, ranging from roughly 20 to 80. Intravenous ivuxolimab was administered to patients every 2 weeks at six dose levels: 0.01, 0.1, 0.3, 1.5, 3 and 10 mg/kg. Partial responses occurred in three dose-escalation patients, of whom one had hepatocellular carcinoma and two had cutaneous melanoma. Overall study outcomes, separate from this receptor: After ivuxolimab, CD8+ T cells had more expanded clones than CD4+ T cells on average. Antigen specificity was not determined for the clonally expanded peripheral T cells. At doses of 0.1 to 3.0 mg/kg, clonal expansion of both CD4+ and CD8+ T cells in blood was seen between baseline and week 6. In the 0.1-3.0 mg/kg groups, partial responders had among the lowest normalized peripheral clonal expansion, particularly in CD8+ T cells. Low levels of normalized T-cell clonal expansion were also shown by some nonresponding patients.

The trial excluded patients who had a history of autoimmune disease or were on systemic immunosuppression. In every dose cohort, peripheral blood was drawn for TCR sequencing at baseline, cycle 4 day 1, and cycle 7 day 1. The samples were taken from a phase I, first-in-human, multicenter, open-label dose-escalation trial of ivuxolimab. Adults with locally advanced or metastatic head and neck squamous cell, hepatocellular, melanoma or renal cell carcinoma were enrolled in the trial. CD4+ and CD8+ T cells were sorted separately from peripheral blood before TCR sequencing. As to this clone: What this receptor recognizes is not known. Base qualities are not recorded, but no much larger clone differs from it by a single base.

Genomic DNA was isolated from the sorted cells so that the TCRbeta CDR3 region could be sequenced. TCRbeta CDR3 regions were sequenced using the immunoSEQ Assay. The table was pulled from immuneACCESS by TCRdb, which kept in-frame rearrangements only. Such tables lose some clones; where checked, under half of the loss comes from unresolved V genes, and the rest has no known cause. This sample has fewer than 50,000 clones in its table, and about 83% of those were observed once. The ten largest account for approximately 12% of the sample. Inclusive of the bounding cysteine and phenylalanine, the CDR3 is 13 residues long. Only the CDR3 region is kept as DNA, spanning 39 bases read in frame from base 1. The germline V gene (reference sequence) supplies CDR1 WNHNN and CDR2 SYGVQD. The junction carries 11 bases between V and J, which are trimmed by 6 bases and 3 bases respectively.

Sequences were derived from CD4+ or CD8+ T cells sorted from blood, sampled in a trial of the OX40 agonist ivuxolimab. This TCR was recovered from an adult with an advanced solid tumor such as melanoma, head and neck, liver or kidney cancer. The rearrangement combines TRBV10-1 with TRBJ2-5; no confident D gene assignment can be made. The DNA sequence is TGCGCCAGCAGCCGGTCCATGGAAGAGACCCAGTACTTC. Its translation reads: CASSRSMEETQYF.